These 11 T cell receptor beta chains originate from one sample sequenced in a study of T cells after yellow fever vaccination. TCRdb recomputed calls from the 5' RACE reads with MiXCR, one row per CDR3 protein. The sample yields 450,000 to 600,000 distinct CDR3 sequences, roughly 13% seen once. The material sequenced was PBMCs, taken on the day of the yellow fever booster vaccination. The receptors shown here come from a man aged 25 to 45 who received the YFV17D yellow fever vaccine.

The chain links TRBV7-9 to TRBJ2-3; D may match TRBD1 or TRBD2 (6 bases each). V was cut by 5 bases and J by 2 bases, with 14 bases left in between. The V gene's germline CDR1 is SEHNR and CDR2 FQNEAQ (reference sequence). The CDR3 is 15 amino acids. CDR3 nucleotide sequence: TGTGCCAGCAGCGCCCGTCGGGGGCTCACAGATACGCAGTATTTT. Translation gives CASSARRGLTDTQYF.

The chain uses TRBV4-3 and TRBJ2-5; D is undetermined. The V end was cut by 0 bases, the J end by 7 bases, with 15 bases between. This CDR3 is 15 amino acids long. Looked up from germline, CDR1 is LGHNA and CDR2 is YSLEER. CDR3 protein: CASSQDDRLSRTQYF. CDR3 in DNA: TGCGCCAGCAGCCAAGACGATAGGTTAAGCAGGACCCAGTACTTC.

This clonotype was recorded a few times. The chain joins TRBV7-2 to TRBJ1-2; D possibly corresponds to TRBD1 (5 bases). Germline V gives CDR1 SGHTA, CDR2 FQGNSA. V gave up 4 bases and J gave up 4 bases, with 10 bases separating them. CDR3 length equals 13 residues. The CDR3 sequence is CASSWDVTYGYTF. The CDR3 region has the DNA TGTGCCAGCAGCTGGGACGTAACCTATGGCTACACCTTC.

The rearrangement links TRBV5-1 to TRBJ2-7, with D possibly TRBD2 on 6 matching bases. Trimming left V 4 bases short and J 2 bases short, with 13 bases between. This CDR3 spans 14 amino acids. Germline values: CDR1 SGHRS, CDR2 YFSETQ. CDR3 in amino acids: CASSTTGTPYEQYF. In nucleotides, the CDR3 is TGCGCCAGCAGCACCACCGGGACTCCCTACGAGCAGTACTTC.

This clonotype was seen a few times. The chain joins TRBV5-1 to TRBJ2-5; no reliable D call. The V end was cut by 4 bases, the J end by 2 bases, with 12 bases between. CDR3 length: 14 residues. Germline CDR1 is SGHRS and CDR2 is YFSETQ. The CDR3 nucleotides are TGCGCCAGCAGCGGCGGACCTGATCAAGAGACCCAGTACTTC. Translating it yields CASSGGPDQETQYF.

The chain is built from TRBV24-1 and TRBJ2-5; perhaps TRBD1 as D (6 bases). With 7 bases removed from V and 4 bases from J, the gap between germline ends came to 12 bases. Germline V gives CDR1 KGHDR, CDR2 SFDVKD. There are 13 residues in the CDR3. CDR3 DNA sequence: TGTGCCACCAGAGGGACATTGGGAGAGACCCAGTACTTC. Translating it yields CATRGTLGETQYF.

This clonotype was observed at least ten times. J is TRBJ2-5 and V is TRBV9, with 11 bases matching TRBD2. The germline CDR1 and CDR2 sequences are SGDLS and YYNGEE. The V segment lost 3 bases and the J segment 4 bases; nucleotides outside the gene matches: 11. The CDR3 has 17 amino acids. CDR3 DNA sequence: TGTGCCAGCAGCGCCGCCCCCACTAGCGGGAGATTAGAGACCCAGTACTTC. Translated, it gives CASSAAPTSGRLETQYF.

The V and J genes are TRBV7-3 and TRBJ2-7; D is perhaps TRBD2 (6 bases). This CDR3 has 15 residues. Germline CDR1 SGHTA, CDR2 FQGTGA. The V end was cut by 2 bases, the J end by 4 bases, with 15 bases between. CDR3 DNA sequence: TGTGCCAGCAGCTTATACCCGGGAGTAGGGTACGAGCAGTACTTC. Translation: CASSLYPGVGYEQYF. Looking up the rest from reference TRBV7-3 and TRBJ2-7 gives the full variable domain: GAGVSQTPSNKVTEKGKYVELRCDPISGHTALYWYRQSLGQGPEFLIYFQGTGAADDSGLPNDRFFAVRPEGSVSTLKIQRTERGDSAVYLCASSLYPGVGYEQYFGPGTRLTVT.

This chain joins TRBV6-4 and TRBJ2-1; D not resolved. Trimming removed 9 bases from V and 5 bases from J, with 17 bases in between. The germline CDR1 and CDR2 sequences are MRHNA and SNTAGT. The CDR3 covers 14 residues. Here the CDR3 reads CARTLCRAHNEQFF. The CDR3 bases are TGTGCCAGGACCCTGTGTAGGGCCCACAATGAGCAGTTCTTC.

This clonotype was counted only a few times. The chain joins TRBV4-2 to TRBJ2-7; perhaps TRBD2 as D (5 bases). The CDR3 spans 17 residues. The ends were cut back, 0 bases at V and 2 bases at J, with 17 bases in the middle. Germline V CDR1 and CDR2: LGHNA, YNFKEQ. Here the CDR3 reads CASSQDEGGAETYEQYF. The CDR3, as DNA: TGTGCCAGCAGCCAAGATGAGGGCGGAGCGGAGACCTACGAGCAGTACTTC.

The chain recombines TRBV5-5 with TRBJ1-5; D gene unclear. Germline loops: CDR1 SGHKS, CDR2 YYEKEE (reference sequence). V was clipped by 3 bases and J by 2 bases, with 9 bases between them. The CDR3 contains 14 residues. CDR3 coding DNA: TGTGCCAGCAGCTCCTACACGGGCAATCAGCCCCAGCATTTT. Translated, it gives CASSSYTGNQPQHF.